This T cell receptor (beta chain) is drawn from a study of T-cell memory formation after mild COVID-19. TCRdb called the 5' RACE reads again in MiXCR, with one record for every CDR3 protein. The data show 400,000 to 500,000 distinct CDR3 sequences, approximately 24% seen once. CDR3 length: 14 amino acids. Trimming shortened V by 4 bases and J by 4 bases, and 11 bases separated the two germline ends. The germline CDR1 and CDR2 sequences are MNHEY and SVGEGT. Input material: PBMCs or a T cell subset sorted from them (not recorded which). This chain links TRBV6-2 or TRBV6-3 with TRBJ2-1; D perhaps matches TRBD1 (5 bases). This TCR was sampled from an adult woman who had mild COVID-19 (a few samples of this study predate the infection). Cell type and time point are not known. The CDR3 DNA reads TGTGCCAGCAGTTCCGCCGACAGATACAATGAGCAGTTCTTC. This gives the protein CASSSADRYNEQFF.